Presented here are 30 T cell receptor beta chains from one specimen sequenced in a study of blood T cell repertoires in COVID-19. The assay was immunoSEQ multiplex PCR, and TCRdb's table has in-frame clones only and misses some. The sample shows more than 300,000 clones, 70% to 90% of them seen only once. The sample taken for sequencing was PBMCs or T cells enriched from blood (not recorded which). The source is a woman in her 30s who had recovered from COVID-19.

The chain links TRBV11-3 to TRBJ2-2; TRBD1 aligns across 8 bases. The CDR3 contains 16 residues. V was pared by 4 bases and J by 0 bases, with 4 bases of the junction left unmatched. Per the germline V gene, CDR1 is SGHNT and CDR2 is YENEEA. As DNA, the CDR3 is TGTGCCAGCAGCTGGGCGGGACAGGCGAACACCGGGGAGCTGTTTTTT. Its protein product is CASSWAGQANTGELFF.

This sequence joins TRBV14 and TRBJ2-7, with D tentatively TRBD1 (5 bases). V gave up 4 bases and J gave up 4 bases, with 11 bases separating them. Germline assignment: CDR1 SGHDN and CDR2 FVKESK. The CDR3 totals 13 residues. This CDR3 is CASSPLAGYEQYF. In DNA, the CDR3 is TGTGCCAGCAGCCCGCTCGCAGGGTACGAGCAGTACTTC.

This chain uses TRBV21-1 with TRBJ1-1; no DNA check was done on the table's D call, TRBD1. TRBV21-1 is a pseudogene segment. The CDR3 is made up of 16 amino acids. Written as DNA, the CDR3 is TGTGCCAGCAGCAATCTACTGAGGACCGGGACAGAGGAAGCTTTCTTT. Translated, it gives CASSNLLRTGTEEAFF.

This clone appeared a few times. The rearrangement uses TRBV3-1 (or the pseudogene TRBV3-2) and TRBJ2-2, with D perhaps TRBD2 (7 bases). In germline, CDR1 is LGHDT, CDR2 YNNKEL (reference sequence). This CDR3 is 15 amino acids long. Trimming left V 1 base short and J 3 bases short, with 9 bases between. CDR3 sequence reads: CASSQVGGDTGELFF. Written as DNA, the CDR3 is TGTGCCAGCAGCCAAGTAGGGGGGGACACCGGGGAGCTGTTTTTT.

The chain has TRBV9 and TRBJ1-6; the D is unclear. The germline V gene encodes CDR1 SGDLS and CDR2 YYNGEE. Between the trimmed V and J ends, which lost 3 bases and 10 bases, there was a span of 14 bases. The CDR3 totals 14 residues. CDR3 sequence reads: CASSADGLLSPLHF. The CDR3 nucleotides read TGTGCCAGCAGCGCTGACGGACTTCTCTCACCCCTCCACTTT.

This rearrangement joins TRBV9 to TRBJ2-7; TRBD1 aligns across 9 bases. The trim removed 5 bases at V and 4 bases at J, leaving 7 bases unmatched. The germline gives CDR1 SGDLS, CDR2 YYNGEE. This CDR3 has 14 residues. For the CDR3, the DNA is TGTGCCAGCAGTACCGGGACAGGGCCTTACGAGCAGTACTTC. Translation gives CASSTGTGPYEQYF.

This chain uses TRBV6-5 with TRBJ1-3, with TRBD1 matching 7 bases. Trimming at V came to 6 bases and at J to 0 bases, leaving 5 bases not matched to a gene. The CDR3 covers 15 residues. The germline gives CDR1 MNHEY, CDR2 SVGAGI. The CDR3 nucleotides read TGTGCCAGCAGCAAGGGACAGATCTCTGGAAACACCATATATTTT. This sequence encodes CASSKGQISGNTIYF.

The chain carries TRBV14 and TRBJ1-5, with TRBD1 matching 8 bases. Germline V gene sequence: CDR1 SGHDN, CDR2 FVKESK. The CDR3 has 13 amino acids. V lost 3 bases and J lost 12; bases outside the gene matches: 7. DNA of the CDR3: TGTGCCAGCAGCCACGGACAGGGTAGGCGCCAGCATTTT. This codes for CASSHGQGRRQHF.

The V and J genes are TRBV6-5 and TRBJ1-4; no definite D call. The CDR3 totals 12 residues. Trimming took off 6 bases at V and 7 bases at J, with 9 bases between the two ends. Germline V gene lookup returns CDR1 MNHEY and CDR2 SVGAGI. This CDR3 reads CASSHRAEKLFF. The CDR3 DNA follows: TGTGCCAGCAGCCATCGAGCTGAAAAACTGTTTTTT.

Here the CDR3 DNA reads TGTGCCAGCAGCCGGACAGGGGCTCGGGGCTACACCTTC. Residues: CASSRTGARGYTF. This chain uses TRBV12-3 or TRBV12-4 with TRBJ1-2; 9 bases fit TRBD1. CDR3 length: 13 amino acids. Unmatched junction bases numbered 7, after V lost 6 bases and J lost 8 bases.

In DNA, the CDR3 is TGTGCCAGCAGTTTTAGTTGGCGGGGGCGATCCTACGAGCAGTACTTC. Translated, it gives CASSFSWRGRSYEQYF. V is TRBV28 and J is TRBJ2-7; TRBD2 might be the D (7 bases). This CDR3 spans 16 amino acids. The V gene lost 3 bases and the J gene lost 1 base, with 16 bases spanning the gap. Germline values: CDR1 MDHEN, CDR2 SYDVKM.

The V gene is TRBV3-1 (or the pseudogene TRBV3-2), the J gene TRBJ1-2; D unresolved. There are 14 residues in the CDR3. V lost 8 bases, J lost 8 bases, and 21 bases lay in between. The germline V gene has CDR1 LGHDT and CDR2 YNNKEL (reference sequence). The CDR3 sequence is CASASSVGETGYTF. CDR3 DNA: TGTGCCAGCGCCTCCTCCGTCGGGGAGACCGGCTACACCTTC.

The chain is built from TRBV18 and TRBJ1-2; D is unresolved. The CDR3 is 12 residues long. Per germline, CDR1 KGHSH and CDR2 LQKENI. V lost 5 bases and J lost 2, with 6 bases in between. The CDR3 DNA is TGTGCCAGCTCAAACAGAAACTATGGCTACACCTTC. It is translated as CASSNRNYGYTF.

This clone appeared a single time. The CDR3 nucleotides read TGTGCCAGCAGTGAAGCCGGGACCGGGGGTCAGCCCCAGCATTTT. Its translation is CASSEAGTGGQPQHF. The chain carries TRBV2 and TRBJ1-5, with D maybe TRBD1 (5 bases). The CDR3 is 15 amino acids. V shed 0 bases and J shed 6 bases, with 12 bases lying between them. Germline V gene lookup returns CDR1 SNHLY and CDR2 FYNNEI.

The table lists this clone with a count of one. This chain joins TRBV7-2 and TRBJ2-1, with 8 bases fitting TRBD1. With 2 bases clipped from V and 9 bases from J, the junction kept 12 bases outside the gene matches. This CDR3 spans 16 amino acids. Germline loops: CDR1 SGHTA, CDR2 FQGNSA. CDR3 in amino acids: CASSLWVRGLGGEQFF. The CDR3 DNA is TGTGCCAGCAGCTTATGGGTCAGGGGGCTGGGTGGTGAGCAGTTCTTC.

The chain recombines TRBV7-8 with TRBJ2-7; no clear D gene. Germline CDR1 SGHVS, CDR2 FQNEAQ. V gave up 3 bases and J gave up 9 bases, with 12 bases separating them. The CDR3 runs 12 residues. The CDR3 region is CASSLSETGQYF. In DNA, the CDR3 is TGTGCCAGCAGCTTGTCCGAAACCGGGCAGTACTTC.

The chain combines TRBV9 with TRBJ2-7, with D possibly TRBD2 on 5 matching bases. The CDR3 has 15 residues. Germline V gives CDR1 SGDLS, CDR2 YYNGEE. V gave up 0 bases and J gave up 1 base, with 11 bases separating them. The CDR3 DNA is TGTGCCAGCAGCGTAGCGGGTCGGGGATCCTACGAGCAGTACTTC. It translates to CASSVAGRGSYEQYF.

J is TRBJ2-3 and V is TRBV6-5; 7 nucleotides match TRBD2. CDR3 size: 16 residues. The J segment lost 0 bases and the V segment lost 2 bases, leaving 5 bases of the junction unmatched. Germline V CDR1 and CDR2: MNHEY, SVGAGI. CDR3 nucleotides: TGTGCCAGCAGTTACCCCGTGGGGGGGAGCACAGATACGCAGTATTTT. As protein: CASSYPVGGSTDTQYF.

The chain is built from TRBV7-2 and TRBJ1-6; the D gene is possibly TRBD1 (6 bases). There are 16 residues in the CDR3. Trimming pared 6 bases from V and 7 bases from J, leaving 19 bases between. CDR1 is SGHTA, CDR2 FQGNSA, per germline. In DNA form, the CDR3 reads TGTGCCAGCAGACCGGACAGCGCATTTCTAAATTCACCCCTCCACTTT. Translating it yields CASRPDSAFLNSPLHF.

The chain links TRBV10-3 to TRBJ1-2; TRBD1 might be the D (5 bases). Germline CDR1 is ENHRY and CDR2 is SYGVKD. This CDR3 has 15 amino acids. Trimming took 2 bases from V and 4 from J, leaving 14 bases between them. The CDR3 loop is CAISEQAGTSYGYTF. The CDR3 DNA sequence: TGTGCCATCAGTGAGCAAGCAGGGACTAGCTATGGCTACACCTTC.

V is TRBV5-5 and J is TRBJ1-4; D unresolved. Germline-derived CDR1 and CDR2 are SGHKS and YYEKEE (reference sequence). The CDR3 has 17 amino acids. V was trimmed by 0 bases and J by 0 bases, leaving 12 bases between them. CDR3 bases: TGTGCCAGCAGCTTGGAGGGCAGCGGGGCAACTAATGAAAAACTGTTTTTT. Translation gives CASSLEGSGATNEKLFF.

This chain links TRBV6-5 with TRBJ2-5; D is possibly TRBD2 (6 bases). Germline V gene sequence: CDR1 MNHEY, CDR2 SVGAGI. V lost 6 bases and J 5 bases, leaving 10 bases between the germline ends. The CDR3 totals 12 residues. CDR3 residues: CASSVSGETQYF. The CDR3, as DNA: TGTGCCAGCAGCGTAAGCGGGGAGACCCAGTACTTC.

The chain has TRBV30 and TRBJ1-3; TRBD1 matches at 8 bases. V shed 2 bases, J shed 3 bases, and the junction held 6 bases outside the gene matches. Germline V CDR1 and CDR2: GTSNPN, SVGIG (reference sequence). CDR3 size: 15 residues. CDR3 in amino acids: CAWSLTGGSGNTIYF. The DNA for the CDR3 is TGTGCCTGGAGTTTAACAGGGGGAAGTGGAAACACCATATATTTT.

This clone was counted a single time. This rearrangement joins TRBV3-1 (or the pseudogene TRBV3-2) to TRBJ1-3; a possible D gene is TRBD1 (5 bases). The CDR3 runs to 13 residues. The germline CDR1 and CDR2 sequences are LGHDT and YNNKEL (reference sequence). The V and J ends lost 4 bases and 10 bases respectively, with 14 bases between them. The CDR3 sequence: CASSPPGQSTIYF. The DNA of the CDR3 is TGTGCCAGCAGCCCCCCAGGGCAATCAACCATATATTTT.

The chain recombines TRBV5-1 with TRBJ1-6; 7 bases are shared with TRBD1. Germline V gene lookup returns CDR1 SGHRS and CDR2 YFSETQ. This CDR3 has 14 residues. V lost 4 bases and J lost 6; bases outside the gene matches: 4. As DNA, the CDR3 is TGCGCCAGCAGCCTGACAGGGACTAATTCACCCCTCCACTTT. It encodes CASSLTGTNSPLHF.

This chain joins TRBV27 and TRBJ2-7; the D gene is possibly TRBD1 (6 bases). The CDR3 contains 14 residues. V lost 7 bases and J 6 bases, leaving 19 bases between the germline ends. Germline V CDR1 and CDR2: MNHEY, SMNVEV (reference sequence). The CDR3 protein is CASTRTDPSGEQYF. The CDR3 bases are TGTGCCAGCACCCGGACAGACCCCTCGGGCGAGCAGTACTTC.

The rearrangement joins TRBV10-3 to TRBJ2-7, with TRBD1 matching 9 bases. The V gene end was trimmed by 3 bases and the J gene end by 3 bases; junction bases not matched to a gene: 12. CDR1 and CDR2 from the germline V gene are ENHRY and SYGVKD. This CDR3 has 17 residues. The CDR3 region has the DNA TGTGCCATCAGTGACCCAGGGACAGGGAGGTACAGCTACGAGCAGTACTTC. Protein product: CAISDPGTGRYSYEQYF.

The chain couples TRBV4-2 to TRBJ1-2; D remains ambiguous. From germline, CDR1 is LGHNA and CDR2 YNFKEQ. With 0 bases removed from V and 1 base from J, the gap between germline ends came to 12 bases. The length of the CDR3 is 16 residues. CDR3 protein: CASSQDQGGHNYGYTF. CDR3 in DNA: TGTGCCAGCAGCCAAGATCAAGGCGGTCATAACTATGGCTACACCTTC.

This chain links TRBV18 with TRBJ1-1; 7 bases agree with TRBD1. The V segment lost 6 bases and the J segment 4 bases; nucleotides outside the gene matches: 11. Germline CDR1 is KGHSH and CDR2 is LQKENI. The CDR3 length is 15 residues. CDR3 loop: CASSNLPAGGTEAFF. CDR3 nucleotides: TGTGCCAGCTCCAATTTACCGGCAGGGGGCACTGAAGCTTTCTTT. Drawing the rest from reference TRBV18 and TRBJ1-1, the complete variable domain is NAGVMQNPRHLVRRRGQEARLRCSPMKGHSHVYWYRQLPEEGLKFMVYLQKENIIDESGMPKERFSAEFPKEGPSILRIQQVVRGDSAAYFCASSNLPAGGTEAFFGQGTRLTVV.

This sequence joins TRBV2 and TRBJ1-3, with 10 bases aligning to TRBD1. From germline, CDR1 is SNHLY and CDR2 FYNNEI. The CDR3 covers 15 residues. Germline trimming cut 6 bases from V and 4 bases from J; bases unmatched to any gene: 6. CDR3 protein: CASRTPGQGGNTIYF. CDR3 nucleotides: TGTGCCAGCAGAACTCCGGGACAGGGGGGAAACACCATATATTTT.